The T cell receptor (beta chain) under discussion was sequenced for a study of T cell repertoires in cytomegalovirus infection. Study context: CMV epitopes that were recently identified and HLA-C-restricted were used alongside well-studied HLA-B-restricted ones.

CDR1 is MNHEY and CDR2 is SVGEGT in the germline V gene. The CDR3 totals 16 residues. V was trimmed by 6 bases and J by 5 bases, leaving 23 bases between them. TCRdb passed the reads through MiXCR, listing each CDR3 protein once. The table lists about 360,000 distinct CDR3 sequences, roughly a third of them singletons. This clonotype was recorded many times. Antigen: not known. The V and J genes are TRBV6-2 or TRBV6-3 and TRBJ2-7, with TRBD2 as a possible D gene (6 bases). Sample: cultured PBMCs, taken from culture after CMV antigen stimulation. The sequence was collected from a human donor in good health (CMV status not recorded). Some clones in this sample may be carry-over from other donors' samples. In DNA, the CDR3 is TGTGCCAGCAGACCCCCCTCCAGCGGGTGGTCCCACGAGCAGTACTTC. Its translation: CASRPPSSGWSHEQYF.